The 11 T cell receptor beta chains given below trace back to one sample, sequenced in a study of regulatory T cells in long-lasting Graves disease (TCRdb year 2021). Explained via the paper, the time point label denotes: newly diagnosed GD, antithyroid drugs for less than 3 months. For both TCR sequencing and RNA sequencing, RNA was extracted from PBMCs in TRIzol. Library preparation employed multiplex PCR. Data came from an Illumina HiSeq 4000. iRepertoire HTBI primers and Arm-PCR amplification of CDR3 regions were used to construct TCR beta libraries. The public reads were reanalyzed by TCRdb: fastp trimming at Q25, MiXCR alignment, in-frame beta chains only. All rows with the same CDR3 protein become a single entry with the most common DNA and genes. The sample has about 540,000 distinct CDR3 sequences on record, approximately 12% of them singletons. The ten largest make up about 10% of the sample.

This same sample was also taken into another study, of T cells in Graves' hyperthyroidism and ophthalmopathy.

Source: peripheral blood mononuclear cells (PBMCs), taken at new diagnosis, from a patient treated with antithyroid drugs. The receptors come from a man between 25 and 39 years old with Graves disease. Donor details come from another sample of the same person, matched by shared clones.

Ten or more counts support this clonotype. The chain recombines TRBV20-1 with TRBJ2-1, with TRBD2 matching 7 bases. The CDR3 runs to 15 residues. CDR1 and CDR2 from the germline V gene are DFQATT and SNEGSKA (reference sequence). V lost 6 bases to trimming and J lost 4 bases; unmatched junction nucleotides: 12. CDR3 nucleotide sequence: TGCAGTGCCTACGACATCGCGGGAGTTTACAATGAGCAGTTCTTC. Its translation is CSAYDIAGVYNEQFF.

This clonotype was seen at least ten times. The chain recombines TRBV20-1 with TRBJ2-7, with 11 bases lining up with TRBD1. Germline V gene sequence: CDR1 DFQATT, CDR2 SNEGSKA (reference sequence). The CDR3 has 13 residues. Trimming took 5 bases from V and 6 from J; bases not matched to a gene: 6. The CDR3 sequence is CSASGQGAAEQYF. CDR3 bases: TGCAGTGCTTCCGGACAGGGGGCGGCCGAGCAGTACTTC.

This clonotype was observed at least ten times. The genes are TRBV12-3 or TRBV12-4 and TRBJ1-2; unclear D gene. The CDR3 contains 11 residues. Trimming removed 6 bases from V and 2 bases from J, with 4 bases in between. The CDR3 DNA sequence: TGTGCCAGCAGCATGAACTATGGCTACACCTTC. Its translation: CASSMNYGYTF.

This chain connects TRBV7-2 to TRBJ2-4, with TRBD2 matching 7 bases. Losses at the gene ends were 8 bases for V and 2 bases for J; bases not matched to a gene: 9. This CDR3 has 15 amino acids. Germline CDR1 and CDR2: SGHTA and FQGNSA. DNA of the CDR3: TGTGCCAGCGCCCCTCTGCGGGGGTCCAAAAACATTCAGTACTTC. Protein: CASAPLRGSKNIQYF.

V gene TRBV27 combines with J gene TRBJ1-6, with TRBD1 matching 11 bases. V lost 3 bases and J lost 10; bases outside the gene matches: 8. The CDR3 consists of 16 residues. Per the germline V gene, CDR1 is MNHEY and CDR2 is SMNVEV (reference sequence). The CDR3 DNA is TGTGCCAGCAGTTTTCTCCGGACAGGGGGCCAATCACCCCTCCACTTT. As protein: CASSFLRTGGQSPLHF.

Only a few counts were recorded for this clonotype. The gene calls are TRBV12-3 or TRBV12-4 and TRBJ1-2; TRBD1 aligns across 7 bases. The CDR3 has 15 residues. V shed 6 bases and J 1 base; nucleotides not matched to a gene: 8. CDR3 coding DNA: TGTGCCAGCAGCCTACAGGGGAGGGGTAACTATGGCTACACCTTC. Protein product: CASSLQGRGNYGYTF.

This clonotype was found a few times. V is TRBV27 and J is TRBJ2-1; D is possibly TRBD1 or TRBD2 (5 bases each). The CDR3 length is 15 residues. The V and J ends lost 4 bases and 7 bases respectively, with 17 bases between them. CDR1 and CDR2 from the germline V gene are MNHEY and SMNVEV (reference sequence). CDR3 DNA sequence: TGTGCCAGCAGTTCTTCACCCCCCTGGGGGAATGAGCAGTTCTTC. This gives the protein CASSSSPPWGNEQFF.

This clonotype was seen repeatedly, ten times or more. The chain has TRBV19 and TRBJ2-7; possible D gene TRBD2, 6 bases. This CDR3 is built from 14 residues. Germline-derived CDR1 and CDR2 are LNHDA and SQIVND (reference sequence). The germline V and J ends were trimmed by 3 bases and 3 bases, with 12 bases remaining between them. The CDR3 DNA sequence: TGTGCCAGTAGTATGGAGGGGACGTACTACGAGCAGTACTTC. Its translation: CASSMEGTYYEQYF. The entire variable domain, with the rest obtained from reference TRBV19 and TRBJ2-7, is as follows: DGGITQSPKYLFRKEGQNVTLSCEQNLNHDAMYWYRQDPGQGLRLIYYSQIVNDFQKGDIAEGYSVSREKKESFPLTVTSAQKNPTAFYLCASSMEGTYYEQYFGPGTRLTVT.

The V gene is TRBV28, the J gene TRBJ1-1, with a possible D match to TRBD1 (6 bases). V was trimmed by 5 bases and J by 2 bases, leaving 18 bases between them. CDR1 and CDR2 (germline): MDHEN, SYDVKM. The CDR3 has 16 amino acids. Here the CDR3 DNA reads TGTGCCAGCAGTCCGGGTGAAGGGGGAGGAAACACTGAAGCTTTCTTT. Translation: CASSPGEGGGNTEAFF.

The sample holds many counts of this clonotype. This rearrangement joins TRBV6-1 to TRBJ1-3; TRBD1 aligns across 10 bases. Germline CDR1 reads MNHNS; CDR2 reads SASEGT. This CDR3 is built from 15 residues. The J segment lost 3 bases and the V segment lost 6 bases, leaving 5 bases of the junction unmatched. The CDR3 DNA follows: TGTGCCAGCAGCAGCGACAGGGGGCATGGAAACACCATATATTTT. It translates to CASSSDRGHGNTIYF.

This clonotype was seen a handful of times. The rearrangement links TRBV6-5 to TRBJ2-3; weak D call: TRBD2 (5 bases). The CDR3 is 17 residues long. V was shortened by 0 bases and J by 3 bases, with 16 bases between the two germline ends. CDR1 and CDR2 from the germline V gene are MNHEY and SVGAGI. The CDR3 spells CASSYSMLPGGTDTQYF. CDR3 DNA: TGTGCCAGCAGTTACTCGATGCTCCCAGGCGGGACAGATACGCAGTATTTT.